Below, one TCR beta chain is given with its context. Its antigen is undetermined. This entry is derived from a study of CD4+ T cells in melanoma. General study points: Diverse differentiation states were reported for melanoma neoantigen-specific CD4+ T cells. CD8+ T cell, macrophage and B cell function reportedly correlated with neoantigen-specific CD4+ T cells.

The assay was immunoSEQ multiplex PCR, and TCRdb's table has in-frame clones only and misses some. Counted here are some 47,000 clones, roughly nine tenths occurring once; the ten biggest clones make up 10% to 15%. This sequence was found in a human donor with melanoma. Material for sequencing was peripheral blood.

The DNA of the CDR3 is TGTGCCAGCAGCTTAGCTGGGGGACCGTCCGGGGAGCTGTTTTTT. This translates into CASSLAGGPSGELFF. The J gene is TRBJ2-2, the V gene TRBV7-2; D tentatively reads TRBD1 or TRBD2 (5 bases each). This CDR3 has 15 amino acids. The germline V and J ends were trimmed by 0 bases and 6 bases, with 11 bases remaining between them. From germline, CDR1 is SGHTA and CDR2 FQGNSA.